This T cell receptor (beta chain) is drawn from a study of regulatory T cells in long-lasting Graves disease. Noted time point: persistent/refractory GD, antithyroid drugs over 5 years with positive TRAb. PBMCs provided the RNA from which the TCR library was made. This clonotype was recorded many times. TCR beta libraries were built with iRepertoire HTBI primers and Arm-PCR of CDR3 regions. TCRdb re-called the multiplex PCR reads with MiXCR, one entry per CDR3 protein. The table records about 430,000 distinct CDR3 sequences, roughly 21% of them present only once. Sequenced material: peripheral blood mononuclear cells (PBMCs), taken when the disease was refractory, from a patient treated with antithyroid drugs. The clonotype comes from a female donor with Graves disease.

The CDR3 here is CASTHMGLGANVLTF. In DNA, the CDR3 is TGTGCCAGCACCCACATGGGTCTTGGGGCCAACGTCCTGACTTTC. J is TRBJ2-6 and V is TRBV12-3 or TRBV12-4; D unresolved. CDR3 length: 15 residues. Trimming cost V 7 bases and J 3 bases, with 13 bases left between them.